This T cell receptor (beta chain) is from a study of blood T cell repertoires in COVID-19. Germline CDR1 is SGHNT and CDR2 is YENEEA. The CDR3 has 17 amino acids. The V segment lost 5 bases and the J segment 6 bases; nucleotides outside the gene matches: 16. Methods used by the authors: Estimation of nucleated cell counts was performed using reference gene primer amplification. Sequenced by immunoSEQ multiplex PCR; TCRdb stores in-frame clones only, minus some. The V and J calls and clone size come from that table; D and trimming were worked out from the DNA. The top ten clones hold about 0.57% of a sample with some 430,000 clones, roughly 88% of them seen once. All enrollees were roughly 18 to 89 years old and from about two dozen US areas.

This TCR was sampled from a man aged 18 to 30 who had recovered from COVID-19. V gene TRBV11-3 combines with J gene TRBJ2-3, with 8 bases aligning to TRBD2. The source material was PBMCs or T cells enriched from blood (not recorded which). The CDR3 here is CASSKGNGRGDHDTQYF. In DNA, the CDR3 is TGTGCCAGCAGCAAGGGGAACGGGCGGGGGGACCACGATACGCAGTATTTT.